The source of this T cell receptor beta chain is a study (dated by TCRdb to the mid-2010s). Context from the whole study: The study set out to test whether tumor-infiltrating Tregs in breast cancer get recruited from blood Tregs or are instead converted in situ from other CD4+ T cell subsets.

Full-length TCR variable regions were amplified by 5' RACE PCR with constant-region reverse primers, followed by semi-nested PCR with Nested Universal Primer A. The ReliaPrep RNA Cell Miniprep System was used to extract total RNA, which was then reverse transcribed into 5'RACE-ready cDNA with the SMARTer RACE 5'/3' Kit. Full-length TCR alpha and beta libraries were barcoded with multiplex adaptors and sequenced on an Illumina MiSeq. As for the authors' bioinformatics: For each of nine subset-tissue groups, sequencing data from the five patients were pooled, and the groups were then compared using unsupervised clustering of TCR gene usage. The Morisita-Horn index was used to calculate repertoire similarity, with shared sequences weighted according to their contribution to each repertoire. TCRdb trimmed the raw reads at Q25, called clones with MiXCR and kept productive beta chains. Rows matching on CDR3 protein sequence are summarized as one entry with the most common DNA and genes. These V and J calls originate from TCRdb's pipeline instead of the authors' own analysis. This sample gives about 40,000 distinct CDR3 sequences in total; approximately 20% of them show up just once. Of the sample, approximately 3% is held by the ten largest clones.

The investigation overall reported the following: The TCR alpha and beta sequences of tumor-infiltrating Tregs showed the greatest overlap with tumor naive CD4+ T cells, followed by blood naive CD4+ T cells. The larger-cohort validation was restricted to a single TCR beta V-J rearrangement rather than whole repertoires. Tumor memory CD4+ T cell TCR gene usage was found to cluster with blood and lymph node memory CD4+ cells and with lymph node naive CD4+ cells.

To purify naive CD4+ T cells, the Miltenyi Naive CD4+ T Cell Isolation kit was used, and CD25 microbeads served to deplete Tregs. Tregs, naive and memory CD4+ T cells from tumor, blood and ipsilateral draining lymph nodes of five breast cancer patients underwent full-length TCR alpha and beta sequencing. Tumor tissue and lymph nodes from ipsilateral axillary dissection were perfused with PBS, minced and digested with collagenase I and hyaluronidase. Ficoll density gradient centrifugation was used to isolate mononuclear cells from lymph nodes or from approximately 50 ml of peripheral blood. A purity exceeding 90% was confirmed by FACS for the sorted cell populations. The CDR3 sequence holds 12 residues, the cysteine and phenylalanine included. The retained sequence is limited to the CDR3, 36 bases, with the frame set at the first base. The CDR1 and CDR2 encoded by the germline V gene are MDHEN and SYDVKM.

Comment on this clonotype: Its specific antigen is unknown. No base quality information exists; no much larger clone differs at one position.

In this chain, TRBV28 is recombined with TRBJ2-7; 11 bases in the middle match TRBD2. Sample: naive CD4+ T cells sorted from a lymph node. Reading the label with the study, this specimen's cell subset or site is: naive CD4+ T cells, CD4+CD45RA+CD25-. This receptor was obtained from a female donor with breast cancer. The nucleotides are TGTGGTTCGACTAGCGGGACCAACGAGCAGTACTTC. Its coded protein is CGSTSGTNEQYF.